The TCR beta chain described here comes from a study of cytomegalovirus exposure and HLA in healthy donors. Findings and caveats of the study: Segments of the TCR beta V type were, in most cases, productive about 87% or about 30% of the time in an earlier analysis.

The CDR3 covers 13 residues. V lost 4 bases, J lost 5 bases, and 4 bases stayed unmatched. Germline CDR1 reads LNHDA; CDR2 reads SQIVND (reference sequence). In the PCR, 60 Vbeta and 13 Jbeta primers were used. Clones were sequenced by immunoSEQ multiplex PCR, and TCRdb holds only the in-frame ones, with some missing. The sample shows 70,000 to 100,000 clones, 80% of them seen only once. As to this clone: Its antigen is not known.

The chain combines TRBV19 with TRBJ2-7; TRBD1 agrees at 8 bases. The clonotype comes from a young man in good health and CMV-seronegative. Specimen: PBMCs. The CDR3 loop is CASSTGQAHEQYF. For the CDR3, the DNA is TGTGCCAGTAGTACGGGACAGGCCCACGAGCAGTACTTC.